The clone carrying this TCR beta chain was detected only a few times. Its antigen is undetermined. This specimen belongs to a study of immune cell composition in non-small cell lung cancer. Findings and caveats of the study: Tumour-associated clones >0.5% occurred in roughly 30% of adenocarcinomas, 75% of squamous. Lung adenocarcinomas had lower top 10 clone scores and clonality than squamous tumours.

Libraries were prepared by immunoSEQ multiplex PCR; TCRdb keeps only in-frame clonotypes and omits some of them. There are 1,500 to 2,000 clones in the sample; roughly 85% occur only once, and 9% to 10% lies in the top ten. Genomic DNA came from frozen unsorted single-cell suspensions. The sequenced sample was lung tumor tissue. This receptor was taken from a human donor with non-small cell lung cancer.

CDR3 DNA sequence: TGTGCCAGCAGCTTGGCCCAGGGCGCCGGCACAGATACGCAGTATTTT. This gives the protein CASSLAQGAGTDTQYF. V gene TRBV5-4 combines with J gene TRBJ2-3, with a possible D match to TRBD1 (5 bases). Germline loops: CDR1 SGHNT, CDR2 YYREEE (reference sequence). This CDR3 spans 16 amino acids. V lost 0 bases and J lost 1, with 12 bases in between.